This T cell receptor beta chain was sequenced for a study of blood T cell repertoires in COVID-19. V shed 7 bases and J 0 bases; nucleotides not matched to a gene: 6. Germline CDR1 ENHRY, CDR2 SYGVKD. CDR3 length equals 16 residues. Generated by immunoSEQ multiplex PCR, the TCRdb table keeps only in-frame clones and is missing some. The repertoire holds more than 100,000 clones, with around 89% as singletons. The chain links TRBV10-3 to TRBJ1-3, with TRBD1 matching 10 bases. The sample comprised peripheral blood. This TCR came from a woman aged 55-70 years with COVID-19, enrolled during active disease. CDR3 DNA sequence: TGTGCCATCATACCCGGGACAGGGGCCTCTGGAAACACCATATATTTT. Amino acid sequence: CAIIPGTGASGNTIYF.